These 4 T cell receptor beta chains were sequenced from one sample in a study of cytomegalovirus exposure and HLA in healthy donors (dated by TCRdb to the late 2010s). Libraries were built with the immunoSEQ multiplex PCR assay. The table comes from immuneACCESS by way of TCRdb, which keeps in-frame sequences with V and J called. Part of the clones is missing from these tables; in studies checked, under half for an unresolved V gene and the rest for unknown reasons. For this sample the table gives around 200,000 clones, of which 65% to 85% were detected only once. The biggest ten clones account for 2.8% of the sample. Material for sequencing was PBMCs. Every receptor here comes from a woman between 18 and 30 years old in good health and CMV-seropositive.

About this clone: The junction does not match germline at one end; this may be a read error. The rearrangement joins TRBV15 to TRBJ2-7; the match to TRBD1 covers 7 bases. The CDR3 has 13 residues. The germline V gene has CDR1 LNHNV and CDR2 YYDKDF (reference sequence). This CDR3 is CATSRDSSYVQYF. The CDR3 coding sequence is TGTGCCACATCCCGGGACAGTTCCTACGTGCAGTACTTC. The full variable domain, its missing parts supplied by reference TRBV15 and TRBJ2-7, is DAMVIQNPRYQVTQFGKPVTLSCSQTLNHNVMYWYQQKSSQAPKLLFHYYDKDFNNEADTPDNFQSRRPNTSFCFLDIRSPGLGDTAMYLCATSRDSSYVQYFGPGTRLTVT.

This clone has a handful of counts. This chain connects TRBV7-3 to TRBJ1-1; the D gene is possibly TRBD1 (5 bases). Trimming removed 5 bases from V and 0 bases from J, with 10 bases in between. CDR1 is SGHTA, CDR2 FQGTGA, per germline. CDR3 length: 14 residues. Here the CDR3 reads CASSPDRLNTEAFF. The CDR3 coding sequence is TGTGCCAGCAGCCCCGACAGACTGAACACTGAAGCTTTCTTT.

This clone was observed once. V usage is TRBV27 and J usage is TRBJ2-2; no firm D call. The CDR3 is made up of 13 amino acids. Germline V gives CDR1 MNHEY, CDR2 SMNVEV (reference sequence). V lost 3 bases, J lost 6 bases, and 8 bases lay in between. CDR3 coding DNA: TGTGCCAGCAGTTTTGCGAGTCCCGGGGAGCTGTTTTTT. This codes for CASSFASPGELFF.

J is TRBJ2-1 and V is TRBV5-1; TRBD2 matches at 8 bases. V was pared by 3 bases and J by 7 bases, with 3 bases of the junction left unmatched. The CDR3 spans 13 residues. Germline V gene lookup returns CDR1 SGHRS and CDR2 YFSETQ. The CDR3 reads CASSSGLENEQFF. CDR3 DNA sequence: TGCGCCAGCAGCTCGGGACTAGAGAATGAGCAGTTCTTC.